Listed here are 22 T cell receptor beta chains from one sample, sequenced in a study of shared clonotypes between healthy human individuals (dated by TCRdb to 2019 to 2021). Library construction relied on the immunoSEQ multiplex PCR assay. TCRdb's version of the immuneACCESS table is confined to in-frame rearrangements and falls short of the full clone set. An unresolved V gene accounts for under half of the shortfall where checked; the remainder is of unknown origin. Present in this sample are fewer than 1.6 million clones, roughly 98.5% of which were seen just once. Approximately 0.4% of the sample lies in the top ten. The sample was naive CD4+ T cells sorted from blood. Sample cell subset or site, as interpreted from the label and publication: CD45RA+ positively selected. These receptors were obtained from a man between 25 and 39 years old in good health.

V and J are TRBV29-1 and TRBJ2-5; no definite D call. V was cut by 4 bases and J by 9 bases, with 6 bases left in between. Germline V CDR1 and CDR2: SQVTM, ANQGSEA. The CDR3 covers 9 residues. CDR3 amino acids: CSVGLAQYF. In DNA form, the CDR3 reads TGCAGCGTTGGCCTGGCCCAGTACTTC.

A remark on this clone: This sample includes further DNA sequences coding for the same CDR3. V and J are TRBV2 and TRBJ2-7, with D possibly matching TRBD2 (5 bases). V was clipped by 5 bases and J by 1 base, with 6 bases between them. The CDR3 sequence is 12 residues long. Germline V CDR1 and CDR2: SNHLY, FYNNEI. CDR3 sequence: CASSRDSYEQYF. CDR3 DNA: TGTGCCAGCAGTCGGGATTCCTACGAGCAGTACTTC.

The V and J genes are TRBV6-5 and TRBJ1-3; D unresolved. This CDR3 has 16 amino acids. CDR1 is MNHEY and CDR2 is SVGAGI in the germline V gene. Trimming removed 0 bases from V and 3 bases from J, with 12 bases in between. The CDR3 DNA reads as TGTGCCAGCAGTTACTCGATGGAGCGAGGTGGAAACACCATATATTTT. It yields the protein CASSYSMERGGNTIYF.

Written as DNA, the CDR3 is TGCAGCGCTTTCCGAGGACAGCCCGGGGAGCTGTTTTTT. It encodes CSAFRGQPGELFF. The chain has TRBV29-1 and TRBJ2-2; perhaps TRBD1 as D (6 bases). The CDR3 covers 13 residues. CDR1 is SQVTM, CDR2 ANQGSEA, per germline. V lost 7 bases to trimming and J lost 6 bases, with 15 bases between them.

The chain combines TRBV27 with TRBJ1-4, with D unresolved. Trimming cost V 6 bases and J 0 bases, with 11 bases left between them. The CDR3 covers 15 residues. Looked up from germline, CDR1 is MNHEY and CDR2 is SMNVEV (reference sequence). The CDR3 coding sequence is TGTGCCAGCAGGCCGGACGTCACAACTAATGAAAAACTGTTTTTT. It is translated as CASRPDVTTNEKLFF. The full variable domain, its missing parts supplied by reference TRBV27 and TRBJ1-4, is EAQVTQNPRYLITVTGKKLTVTCSQNMNHEYMSWYRQDPGLGLRQIYYSMNVEVTDKGDVPEGYKVSRKEKRNFPLILESPSPNQTSLYFCASRPDVTTNEKLFFGSGTQLSVL.

The chain joins TRBV10-3 to TRBJ2-7; no definite D call. V lost 6 bases and J lost 4, with 7 bases in between. The CDR3 runs 11 residues. Germline lookup yields CDR1 ENHRY and CDR2 SYGVKD. The CDR3 DNA is TGTGCCATCAGCCCGGAGTACGAGCAGTACTTC. This encodes CAISPEYEQYF.

This sequence joins TRBV7-9 and TRBJ2-1; 8 nucleotides align to TRBD2. The junction had 11 bases not matched to a gene; V was cut back by 7 bases and J by 3 bases. Germline V gives CDR1 SEHNR, CDR2 FQNEAQ (reference sequence). This CDR3 region has 16 residues. The CDR3, as DNA: TGTGCCAGCAACTTCATCACGGGACTAGTCTACAATGAGCAGTTCTTC. Amino acids: CASNFITGLVYNEQFF.

The chain combines TRBV7-2 with TRBJ2-7; D might be TRBD2 (6 bases). CDR3 length equals 15 residues. Germline assignment: CDR1 SGHTA and CDR2 FQGNSA. V lost 0 bases to trimming and J lost 3 bases, with 12 bases between them. CDR3 DNA: TGTGCCAGCAGCTTAGCGGGGGGAGTCGACTACGAGCAGTACTTC. Protein product: CASSLAGGVDYEQYF.

Of note for this clone: This same CDR3 is encoded by further DNA sequences in the sample. The chain joins TRBV19 to TRBJ1-5; D is unresolved. The germline CDR1 and CDR2 sequences are LNHDA and SQIVND (reference sequence). V was trimmed by 5 bases and J by 4 bases, leaving 6 bases between them. The CDR3 totals 12 residues. In DNA, the CDR3 is TGTGCCAGTAGTCCCCCGAATCAGCCCCAGCATTTT. Amino acid sequence: CASSPPNQPQHF.

The chain recombines TRBV13 with TRBJ2-1; D is possibly TRBD2 (6 bases). Germline V CDR1 and CDR2: PRHDT, FYEKMQ (reference sequence). Trimming shortened V by 5 bases and J by 6 bases, and 8 bases separated the two germline ends. The CDR3 loop spans 12 amino acids. The CDR3 coding sequence is TGTGCCAGCAGCCTGACTAGCAATGAGCAGTTCTTC. Its protein is CASSLTSNEQFF.

The chain employs TRBV27 and TRBJ2-1, with D possibly matching TRBD2 (6 bases). Trimming removed 5 bases at V and 0 bases at J, with 17 bases between. Germline CDR1 is MNHEY and CDR2 is SMNVEV (reference sequence). CDR3 length: 17 residues. This CDR3 reads CASSPPQLTSSYNEQFF. CDR3 in DNA: TGTGCCAGCAGTCCCCCCCAGCTGACTAGCTCCTACAATGAGCAGTTCTTC.

The rearrangement links TRBV18 to TRBJ1-4; tentatively, D is TRBD1 (5 bases). The length of the CDR3 is 15 residues. Trimming removed 5 bases from V and 0 bases from J, with 10 bases in between. The V gene's germline CDR1 is KGHSH and CDR2 LQKENI. CDR3 protein: CASSSTDATNEKLFF. The CDR3 DNA sequence: TGTGCCAGCTCATCGACAGATGCAACTAATGAAAAACTGTTTTTT. Looking up the rest from reference TRBV18 and TRBJ1-4 gives the full variable domain: NAGVMQNPRHLVRRRGQEARLRCSPMKGHSHVYWYRQLPEEGLKFMVYLQKENIIDESGMPKERFSAEFPKEGPSILRIQQVVRGDSAAYFCASSSTDATNEKLFFGSGTQLSVL.

The chain recombines TRBV19 with TRBJ2-1; 9 bases match TRBD1. After removal of 6 bases from V and 6 bases from J, the junction contained 9 bases not matched to a gene. Germline V gene data show CDR1 as LNHDA and CDR2 as SQIVND (reference sequence). The CDR3 is 15 amino acids. CDR3 sequence reads: CASSAPGQGPNEQFF. In DNA form, the CDR3 reads TGTGCCAGTAGCGCTCCGGGACAGGGACCCAATGAGCAGTTCTTC.

This clone was seen a single time. CDR3 DNA sequence: TGTGCCAGCAGTCCTCCGGGGGGAGGGACTGAAGCTTTCTTT. Protein product: CASSPPGGGTEAFF. This sequence joins TRBV28 and TRBJ1-1; the D gene is possibly TRBD1 (5 bases). Germline CDR1 is MDHEN and CDR2 is SYDVKM. The CDR3 totals 14 residues. With 5 bases removed from V and 5 bases from J, the gap between germline ends came to 15 bases.

The CDR3 here is CASSASVGTMNTEAFF. Written as DNA, the CDR3 is TGTGCCAGTAGTGCCTCCGTGGGAACCATGAACACTGAAGCTTTCTTT. The genes are TRBV19 and TRBJ1-1; D is unresolved. V was pared by 5 bases and J by 0 bases, with 16 bases between. Germline CDR1 is LNHDA and CDR2 is SQIVND (reference sequence). The CDR3 is made up of 16 amino acids.

The rearrangement joins TRBV7-2 to TRBJ1-5; D possibly corresponds to TRBD1 (5 bases). The CDR3 has 14 amino acids. The V gene lost 1 base and the J gene lost 5 bases, with 9 bases spanning the gap. The germline gives CDR1 SGHTA, CDR2 FQGNSA. The CDR3 protein is CASSLEGLDQPQHF. CDR3 DNA: TGTGCCAGCAGCTTAGAGGGGTTGGATCAGCCCCAGCATTTT.

J is TRBJ1-4 and V is TRBV5-1; 9 nucleotides line up with TRBD1. The CDR3 is 14 amino acids. In germline, CDR1 is SGHRS, CDR2 YFSETQ. Trimming cost V 4 bases and J 8 bases; bases outside gene matches: 6. CDR3 loop: CASSHDRGREKLFF. In DNA form, the CDR3 reads TGCGCCAGCAGCCACGACAGGGGGAGAGAAAAACTGTTTTTT.

Regarding this clone: At the DNA level, this CDR3 is encoded by other sequences in the same sample as well. Here the CDR3 reads CASSLAPNQPQHF. CDR3 bases: TGCGCCAGCAGCTTGGCGCCTAATCAGCCCCAGCATTTT. This chain connects TRBV5-1 to TRBJ1-5; D is ambiguous. The V and J ends lost 0 bases and 4 bases respectively, with 5 bases between them. This CDR3 contains 13 residues. Germline V gene lookup returns CDR1 SGHRS and CDR2 YFSETQ.

The genes are TRBV9 and TRBJ2-2; TRBD2 aligns across 10 bases. J lost 4 bases, V lost 2 bases, and 8 bases had no gene match. This CDR3 contains 17 residues. Germline CDR1 reads SGDLS; CDR2 reads YYNGEE. CDR3 bases: TGTGCCAGCAGCGTGGAACTAGCGGGACCCTTCACCGGGGAGCTGTTTTTT. Its protein product is CASSVELAGPFTGELFF.

The chain couples TRBV2 to TRBJ2-5; 7 bases align to TRBD2. CDR3 size: 12 residues. V dropped 11 bases and J dropped 2; count of bases not matched to a gene: 5. Germline V CDR1 and CDR2: SNHLY, FYNNEI. Here the CDR3 reads CAVVAGQETQYF. CDR3 in DNA: TGTGCCGTAGTAGCGGGTCAAGAGACCCAGTACTTC. Based on the CDR3 plus reference TRBV2 and TRBJ2-5, the full variable domain is EPEVTQTPSHQVTQMGQEVILRCVPISNHLYFYWYRQILGQKVEFLVSFYNNEISEKSEIFDDQFSVERPDGSNFTLKIRSTKLEDSAMYFCAVVAGQETQYFGPGTRLLVL.

This chain connects TRBV6-6 to TRBJ2-2; 9 positions agree with TRBD1. The length of the CDR3 is 16 residues. Germline loops: CDR1 MNHNY, CDR2 SVGAGI (reference sequence). With 6 bases clipped from V and 3 bases from J, the junction kept 8 bases outside the gene matches. As DNA, the CDR3 is TGTGCCAGCAGGTGGACAGGGGATGGGTACACCGGGGAGCTGTTTTTT. It encodes CASRWTGDGYTGELFF.

This chain connects TRBV6-5 to TRBJ1-5; D is undetermined. Looked up from germline, CDR1 is MNHEY and CDR2 is SVGAGI. The CDR3 spans 11 residues. V was shortened by 8 bases and J by 9 bases, with 11 bases between the two germline ends. As DNA, the CDR3 is TGTGCCAGCCTGAGGGCTTGGCCCCAGCATTTT. Protein product: CASLRAWPQHF.